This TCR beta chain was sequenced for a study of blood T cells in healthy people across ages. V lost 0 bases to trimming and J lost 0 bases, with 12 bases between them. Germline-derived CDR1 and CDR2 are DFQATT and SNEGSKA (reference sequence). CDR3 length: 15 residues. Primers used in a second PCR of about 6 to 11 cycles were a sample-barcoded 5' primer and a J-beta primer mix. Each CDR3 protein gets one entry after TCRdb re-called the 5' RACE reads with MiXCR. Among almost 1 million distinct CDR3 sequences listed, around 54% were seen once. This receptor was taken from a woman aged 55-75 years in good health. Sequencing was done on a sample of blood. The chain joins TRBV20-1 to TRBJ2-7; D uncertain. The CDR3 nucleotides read TGCAGTGCTAGAGATCGGGCCTCCGCCTCCTACGAGCAGTACTTC. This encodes CSARDRASASYEQYF.